This T cell receptor (beta chain) stems from a study of T cell responses to AZD1222 COVID-19 vaccine. As concerns this clone: The antigen is undetermined.

The table came from immunoSEQ multiplex PCR; TCRdb's copy has only in-frame clones and leaves some out. The sample lists some 130,000 clones; approximately 91% were seen once. Study conclusions and caveats: Clonal diversity was possibly underestimated, and white British individuals and females predominated among donors. Regions 160-218 and 743-854 dominated among vaccine-associated CD4 TCRs spanning spike.

Sequenced here: peripheral blood, sampled 28 days after the second AZD1222 dose. The sequence was obtained from an adult who received the AZD1222 COVID-19 vaccine.

The CDR3 region is CASSYGGEVNQPQHF. The CDR3 nucleotides are TGTGCCAGCAGTTACGGGGGGGAAGTGAATCAGCCCCAGCATTTT. The chain links TRBV6-6 to TRBJ1-5; maybe TRBD1 (5 bases). V lost 2 bases and J lost 4, with 12 bases in between. CDR1 MNHNY and CDR2 SVGAGI come from the germline V gene (reference sequence). CDR3 length: 15 amino acids.